This T cell receptor (beta chain) was captured by sequencing in a study of CD8 T cells in ankylosing spondylitis. This clonotype occurred many times. TCRdb reprocessed the 5' RACE reads via MiXCR and lists one record per CDR3 protein. The sample gives more than 100,000 distinct CDR3 sequences, more than 9.5% of which show up once; roughly 4.3% is in the top ten. The germline V gene has CDR1 SQVTM and CDR2 ANQGSEA. Trimming took 6 bases from V and 1 from J, leaving 15 bases between them. CDR3 length: 14 residues. The TCR sequence derives from a female donor with ankylosing spondylitis or in good health (not recorded which). The chain carries TRBV29-1 and TRBJ1-1, with D perhaps matching TRBD1 (5 bases). The sample taken for sequencing was blood, either unsorted or a sorted T cell fraction (not recorded which). In DNA form, the CDR3 reads TGCAGCGTGCGACAGCTACTGAGGAACACTGAAGCTTTCTTT. Its translation: CSVRQLLRNTEAFF. Together with reference TRBV29-1 and TRBJ1-1, the CDR3 gives the full variable domain: SAVISQKPSRDICQRGTSLTIQCQVDSQVTMMFWYRQQPGQSLTLIATANQGSEATYESGFVIDKFPISRPNLTFSTLTVSNMSPEDSSIYLCSVRQLLRNTEAFFGQGTRLTVV.